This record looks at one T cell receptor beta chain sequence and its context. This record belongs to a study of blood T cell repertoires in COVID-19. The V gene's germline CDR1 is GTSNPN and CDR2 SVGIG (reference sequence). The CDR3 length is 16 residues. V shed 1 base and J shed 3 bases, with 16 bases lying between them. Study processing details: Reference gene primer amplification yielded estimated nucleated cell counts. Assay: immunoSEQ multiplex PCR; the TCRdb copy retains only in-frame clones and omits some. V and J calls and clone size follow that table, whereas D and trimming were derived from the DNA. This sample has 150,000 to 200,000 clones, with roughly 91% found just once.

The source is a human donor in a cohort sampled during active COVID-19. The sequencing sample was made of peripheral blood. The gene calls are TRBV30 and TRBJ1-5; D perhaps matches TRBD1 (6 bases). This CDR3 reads CAWSGSKQGNNQPQHF. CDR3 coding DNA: TGTGCCTGGAGTGGAAGCAAACAGGGAAACAATCAGCCCCAGCATTTT.